Below, 19 T cell receptor beta chains from the same sample are listed, as sequenced in a study of blood T cell repertoires in COVID-19. The assay was immunoSEQ multiplex PCR, and TCRdb's table has in-frame clones only and misses some. The table lists about 190,000 clones, roughly 79% of them singletons. The sequenced material came from peripheral blood. The receptors here all came from a man in his 60s with active or convalescent COVID-19.

J is TRBJ2-3 and V is TRBV7-8; 8 positions match TRBD1. The ends lost 1 base at V and 4 bases at J; junction bases unmatched: 4. This CDR3 is built from 15 residues. In germline, CDR1 is SGHVS, CDR2 FQNEAQ. CDR3 nucleotides: TGTGCCAGCAGCTTAGGCCCACAGGGGGCAGATACGCAGTATTTT. Its protein product is CASSLGPQGADTQYF.

This chain links TRBV7-2 with TRBJ2-2; 9 nucleotides align to TRBD2. Germline-derived CDR1 and CDR2 are SGHTA and FQGNSA. V was pared by 1 base and J by 6 bases, with 6 bases of the junction left unmatched. This CDR3 region has 16 residues. The chain's CDR3 is CASSLEGREGPGELFF. CDR3 DNA: TGTGCCAGCAGCTTAGAGGGGCGGGAGGGCCCCGGGGAGCTGTTTTTT.

This chain connects TRBV7-9 to TRBJ1-3; D remains unclear. The length of the CDR3 is 12 residues. The ends were cut back, 11 bases at V and 0 bases at J, with 8 bases in the middle. Germline V gene lookup returns CDR1 SEHNR and CDR2 FQNEAQ (reference sequence). CDR3: CAGGSSGNTIYF. The CDR3 DNA is TGTGCCGGCGGCAGCTCTGGAAACACCATATATTTT.

V is TRBV7-8 and J is TRBJ1-1, with no clear D. The CDR3 spans 11 residues. V lost 2 bases and J 10 bases, leaving 8 bases between the germline ends. Germline V gene data show CDR1 as SGHVS and CDR2 as FQNEAQ. This CDR3 is CASSLMGRAFF. The CDR3 DNA is TGTGCCAGCAGCTTAATGGGGAGAGCTTTCTTT.

This clone was counted once. The chain combines TRBV2 with TRBJ2-7; D perhaps matches TRBD1 (7 bases). The germline CDR1 and CDR2 sequences are SNHLY and FYNNEI. Trimming took off 8 bases at V and 1 base at J, with 18 bases between the two ends. This CDR3 is 15 amino acids long. The CDR3 sequence: CASGQRQGGSYEQYF. In DNA form, the CDR3 reads TGTGCCAGCGGTCAGAGGCAGGGGGGATCCTACGAGCAGTACTTC.

The V and J genes are TRBV6-4 and TRBJ2-1; 9 bases align to TRBD1. Trimming cost V 4 bases and J 6 bases; bases outside gene matches: 7. CDR1 is MRHNA, CDR2 SNTAGT, per germline. This CDR3 contains 15 residues. The CDR3 region is CASSAAGTGFNEQFF. The CDR3 DNA is TGTGCCAGCAGTGCCGCCGGGACAGGGTTCAATGAGCAGTTCTTC.

This sequence joins TRBV7-9 and TRBJ2-5; D gene uncertain. Per germline, CDR1 SEHNR and CDR2 FQNEAQ (reference sequence). The CDR3 covers 13 residues. The germline V and J ends were trimmed by 4 bases and 5 bases, with 11 bases remaining between them. In DNA form, the CDR3 reads TGTGCCAGCAGCTCTGAGCTTGCGGAGACCCAGTACTTC. The encoded protein is CASSSELAETQYF. Supplemented by reference TRBV7-9 and TRBJ2-5, the full variable domain reads DTGVSQNPRHKITKRGQNVTFRCDPISEHNRLYWYRQTLGQGPEFLTYFQNEAQLEKSRLLSDRFSAERPKGSFSTLEIQRTEQGDSAMYLCASSSELAETQYFGPGTRLLVL.

In its sample, this clone was seen once. The chain carries TRBV24-1 and TRBJ2-5; weak D call: TRBD2 (5 bases). The CDR3 has 15 residues. The V gene lost 4 bases and the J gene lost 0 bases, with 11 bases spanning the gap. Germline V CDR1 and CDR2: KGHDR, SFDVKD. In DNA, the CDR3 is TGTGCCACCAGTGACCGCGGGCGGTACCAAGAGACCCAGTACTTC. Residues: CATSDRGRYQETQYF.

The gene calls are TRBV4-3 and TRBJ2-5, with TRBD2 identical over 8 bases. The CDR3 is 15 residues long. Germline V gene sequence: CDR1 LGHNA, CDR2 YSLEER. V dropped 4 bases and J dropped 2; count of bases not matched to a gene: 6. DNA for the CDR3: TGCGCCAGCAGCCTAGCCACTAGCGGTCAAGAGACCCAGTACTTC. This codes for CASSLATSGQETQYF.

Only a few counts were recorded for this clone. The V call is TRBV4-3, the J call TRBJ2-1; 10 positions match TRBD1. CDR3 length: 15 residues. Germline assignment: CDR1 LGHNA and CDR2 YSLEER. The junction had 4 bases not matched to a gene; V was cut back by 3 bases and J by 5 bases. CDR3 region: CASSQRTGGNNEQFF. Here the CDR3 DNA reads TGCGCCAGCAGCCAGCGGACAGGGGGTAACAATGAGCAGTTCTTC.

The rearrangement links TRBV5-4 to TRBJ1-1; D may be TRBD1 (6 bases). CDR3 length: 14 amino acids. V was shortened by 2 bases and J by 6 bases, with 14 bases between the two germline ends. Germline CDR1 and CDR2: SGHNT and YYREEE (reference sequence). CDR3 DNA: TGTGCCAGCAGCTTTGACAGGCGGAGCCCTGAAGCTTTCTTT. It is translated as CASSFDRRSPEAFF.

This clone was recorded only once. The genes are TRBV6-5 and TRBJ1-4; D possibly corresponds to TRBD1 (5 bases). V was pared by 3 bases and J by 8 bases, with 19 bases between. The CDR3 has 16 amino acids. Germline CDR1 reads MNHEY; CDR2 reads SVGAGI. CDR3 region: CASSYERSAGQEKLFF. CDR3 bases: TGTGCCAGCAGTTATGAAAGGTCGGCAGGGCAAGAAAAACTGTTTTTT.

This clone occurred a few times. The CDR3 spells CASSEVELEQFF. CDR3 nucleotides: TGTGCCAGCAGTGAAGTCGAGCTTGAGCAGTTCTTC. The rearrangement links TRBV6-1 to TRBJ2-1; D not resolved. Trimming pared 1 base from V and 9 bases from J, leaving 7 bases between. The CDR3 has 12 residues. CDR1 and CDR2 from the germline V gene are MNHNS and SASEGT.

This clone was observed a single time. This chain links TRBV18 with TRBJ2-7; D gene ambiguous. This CDR3 contains 11 residues. Germline V gene data show CDR1 as KGHSH and CDR2 as LQKENI. Trimming stripped 3 bases from V and 10 bases from J, with 10 bases between. CDR3 sequence: CASSPEAVQYF. CDR3 DNA: TGTGCCAGCTCACCTGAGGCGGTCCAGTACTTC.

The chain joins TRBV6-1 to TRBJ2-7; TRBD1 matches 7 bases. In germline, CDR1 is MNHNS, CDR2 SASEGT. After removal of 3 bases from V and 3 bases from J, the junction contained 8 bases not matched to a gene. This CDR3 is built from 15 residues. Here the CDR3 DNA reads TGTGCCAGCAGTGACACAGGGGTATGGGGCTACGAGCAGTACTTC. Protein sequence: CASSDTGVWGYEQYF.

This chain uses TRBV10-3 with TRBJ2-7; TRBD2 agrees at 13 bases. The CDR3 sequence is 15 residues long. V trimming: 6 bases; J trimming: 0 bases; junction bases outside the gene matches: 2. Germline V gives CDR1 ENHRY, CDR2 SYGVKD. The CDR3 reads CAISGTSGTSYEQYF. The DNA for the CDR3 is TGTGCCATCAGCGGGACTAGCGGGACCTCCTACGAGCAGTACTTC.

The rearrangement links TRBV6-5 to TRBJ2-2; 7 bases map to TRBD1. The V gene end was trimmed by 6 bases and the J gene end by 4 bases; junction bases not matched to a gene: 5. Germline values: CDR1 MNHEY, CDR2 SVGAGI. This CDR3 has 14 amino acids. The CDR3 DNA reads as TGTGCCAGCAGGGACAGGTCCCGCACCGGGGAGCTGTTTTTT. Protein product: CASRDRSRTGELFF.

V usage is TRBV10-3 and J usage is TRBJ2-3; D possibly corresponds to TRBD2 (6 bases). CDR1 and CDR2 (germline): ENHRY, SYGVKD. V shed 4 bases and J shed 2 bases, with 13 bases lying between them. The CDR3 totals 15 residues. CDR3 nucleotide sequence: TGTGCCATCAGTGGGGCGGGGATACTCACAGATACGCAGTATTTT. Translated: CAISGAGILTDTQYF.

This clone was detected a few times. The chain combines TRBV7-9 with TRBJ2-1; no firm D call. V was cut by 6 bases and J by 0 bases, with 18 bases left in between. Germline CDR1 SEHNR, CDR2 FQNEAQ (reference sequence). The CDR3 is 17 amino acids. CDR3 amino acids: CASRHSRVRSSYNEQFF. The DNA of the CDR3 is TGTGCCAGCAGACATAGTCGGGTCCGGAGCTCCTACAATGAGCAGTTCTTC.